This T cell receptor beta chain stems from a study of identical twins. From the 5' RACE reads, TCRdb called clonotypes with MiXCR, one entry per CDR3 protein. The sample comprises around 530,000 distinct CDR3 sequences, 13% to 15% of which are singletons, and nearly 0.45% rests with the top ten. This clonotype was observed a few times. These data also featured in a second study, about yellow fever vaccine responses in identical twins.

Sequencing used CD4+ T cells sorted from blood. The TCR sequence derives from a young woman in good health.

The CDR3 reads CASIAAGASNTGELFF. The CDR3 bases are TGTGCCAGCATCGCTGCGGGGGCATCGAACACCGGGGAGCTGTTTTTT. V gene TRBV11-2 combines with J gene TRBJ2-2, with D tentatively TRBD2 (7 bases). Germline V gene lookup returns CDR1 SGHAT and CDR2 FQNNGV. V was clipped by 7 bases and J by 0 bases, with 15 bases between them. The CDR3 totals 16 residues.